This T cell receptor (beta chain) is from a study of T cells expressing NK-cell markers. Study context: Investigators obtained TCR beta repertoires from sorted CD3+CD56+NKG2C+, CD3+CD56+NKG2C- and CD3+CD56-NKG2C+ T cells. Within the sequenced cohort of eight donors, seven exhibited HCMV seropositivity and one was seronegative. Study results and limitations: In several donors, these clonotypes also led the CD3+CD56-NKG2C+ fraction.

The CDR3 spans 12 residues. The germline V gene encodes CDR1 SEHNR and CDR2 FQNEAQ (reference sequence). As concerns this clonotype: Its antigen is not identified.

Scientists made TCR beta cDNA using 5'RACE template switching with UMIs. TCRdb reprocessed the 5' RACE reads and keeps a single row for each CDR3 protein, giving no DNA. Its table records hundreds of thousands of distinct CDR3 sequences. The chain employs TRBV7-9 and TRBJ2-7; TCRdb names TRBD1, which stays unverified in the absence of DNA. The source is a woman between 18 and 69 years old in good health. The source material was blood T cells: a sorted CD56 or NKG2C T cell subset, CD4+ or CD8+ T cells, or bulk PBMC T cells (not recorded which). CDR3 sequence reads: CASSGQALEQYF.